The next 21 T cell receptor beta chains were all read from a single sample in a study of cytomegalovirus exposure and HLA in healthy donors. Primers included in the PCR were 60 Vbeta and 13 Jbeta primers. Sequenced by immunoSEQ multiplex PCR; TCRdb stores in-frame clones only, minus some. The listing contains 100,000 to 150,000 clones. The sequenced material came from PBMCs. The source of these receptors is a man aged 18 to 30 in good health and CMV-seronegative.

The V gene is TRBV21-1, the J gene TRBJ1-2; TRBD1 is taken as the D call from the table, unchecked against the DNA. TRBV21-1 is reported as a pseudogene. This CDR3 spans 13 amino acids. The CDR3 bases are TGTGCCAGCAGCAAGGAGGACAGGATTGGCTACACCTTC. This codes for CASSKEDRIGYTF.

The CDR3 nucleotides are TGTGCCAGTAGTAGATTTCGTCCCGGGACAGGGAAGGAGACTGAAGCTTTCTTT. Encoded protein: CASSRFRPGTGKETEAFF. The chain recombines TRBV19 with TRBJ1-1, with 9 bases identical to TRBD1. J was trimmed by 5 bases and V by 4 bases; bases with no gene match: 17. This CDR3 contains 18 residues. From germline, CDR1 is LNHDA and CDR2 SQIVND (reference sequence). The full variable domain, completed using reference TRBV19 and TRBJ1-1, is DGGITQSPKYLFRKEGQNVTLSCEQNLNHDAMYWYRQDPGQGLRLIYYSQIVNDFQKGDIAEGYSVSREKKESFPLTVTSAQKNPTAFYLCASSRFRPGTGKETEAFFGQGTRLTVV.

The chain employs TRBV6-6 and TRBJ2-7, with 9 bases fitting TRBD2. This CDR3 comprises 15 residues. Per germline, CDR1 MNHNY and CDR2 SVGAGI (reference sequence). The ends lost 6 bases at V and 2 bases at J; junction bases unmatched: 8. The CDR3 region is CASSETSGFPYEQYF. The CDR3 nucleotides read TGTGCCAGCAGCGAGACTAGCGGATTTCCCTACGAGCAGTACTTC.

The V call is TRBV4-2, the J call TRBJ1-1; no firm D call. The CDR3 is 14 amino acids. Trimming took 5 bases from V and 3 from J, leaving 13 bases between them. The germline V gene has CDR1 LGHNA and CDR2 YNFKEQ. CDR3 nucleotide sequence: TGTGCCAGCAGCTCCTTGCGGGTTGACACTGAAGCTTTCTTT. Its translation is CASSSLRVDTEAFF.

The rearrangement uses TRBV10-3 and TRBJ2-1; 7 nucleotides agree with TRBD2. With 6 bases clipped from V and 9 bases from J, the junction kept 11 bases outside the gene matches. Germline V gene lookup returns CDR1 ENHRY and CDR2 SYGVKD. This CDR3 is 14 amino acids long. This CDR3 is CAIRLKAGFGEQFF. Written as DNA, the CDR3 is TGTGCCATCAGGCTAAAAGCGGGATTTGGTGAGCAGTTCTTC.

This rearrangement joins TRBV10-3 to TRBJ2-7; 14 nucleotides agree with TRBD2. Germline V gene data show CDR1 as ENHRY and CDR2 as SYGVKD. This CDR3 spans 15 amino acids. Trimming removed 9 bases from V and 6 bases from J; junction bases left unmatched: 10. CDR3 loop: CAIRTSGRSSPEQYF. CDR3 coding DNA: TGTGCCATTCGGACTAGCGGGAGGTCCTCCCCCGAGCAGTACTTC.

V is TRBV5-1 and J is TRBJ2-5, with TRBD2 matching over 14 bases. J was trimmed by 3 bases and V by 4 bases; bases with no gene match: 5. The CDR3 is 16 amino acids. Germline V gene lookup returns CDR1 SGHRS and CDR2 YFSETQ. The CDR3 DNA follows: TGCGCCAGCAGCACCGGACTAGCGGGGGGAGAAGAGACCCAGTACTTC. It encodes CASSTGLAGGEETQYF.

The gene calls are TRBV4-1 and TRBJ2-7; the match to TRBD2 covers 16 bases. The CDR3 is 19 amino acids. J gave up 3 bases and V 4 bases, and 12 bases lay outside the gene matches. The germline CDR1 and CDR2 sequences are MGHRA and YSYEKL. The CDR3, as DNA: TGCGCCAGCAGCCTAGGGACTAGCGGGAGGGCCGATCTGGTCTACGAGCAGTACTTC. The encoded protein is CASSLGTSGRADLVYEQYF.

The genes are TRBV6-1 and TRBJ1-1; the match to TRBD1 covers 7 bases. The CDR3 is made up of 15 amino acids. The ends lost 11 bases at V and 1 base at J; junction bases unmatched: 13. CDR1 is MNHNS and CDR2 is SASEGT in the germline V gene. The CDR3 DNA reads TGTGCCGGCAAGTTCCGGACAGGAGGGAACACTGAAGCTTTCTTT. Translation: CAGKFRTGGNTEAFF.

The rearrangement links TRBV9 to TRBJ2-1; possibly TRBD2 for D (5 bases). This CDR3 has 12 residues. Germline V gene lookup returns CDR1 SGDLS and CDR2 YYNGEE. V was pared by 4 bases and J by 9 bases, with 11 bases between. The CDR3 region is CASSSGEGEQFF. The CDR3 DNA sequence: TGTGCCAGCAGCTCCGGGGAAGGTGAGCAGTTCTTC.

The V and J genes are TRBV4-1 and TRBJ2-6; D is uncertain. This CDR3 contains 17 residues. V shed 0 bases and J shed 2 bases, with 11 bases lying between them. Germline assignment: CDR1 MGHRA and CDR2 YSYEKL. CDR3 region: CASSQDMSFAGANVLTF. The CDR3 coding sequence is TGCGCCAGCAGCCAAGATATGAGCTTTGCTGGGGCCAACGTCCTGACTTTC.

The J gene is TRBJ1-5, the V gene TRBV28; weak D call: TRBD1 (6 bases). The CDR3 is 15 amino acids. In germline, CDR1 is MDHEN, CDR2 SYDVKM. V lost 2 bases to trimming and J lost 0 bases, with 8 bases between them. The DNA for the CDR3 is TGTGCCAGCAGTTTACTCAGGGGTAGCAATCAGCCCCAGCATTTT. Its protein is CASSLLRGSNQPQHF.

This rearrangement joins TRBV6-6 to TRBJ1-2; D is unclear. There are 15 residues in the CDR3. Trimming took 4 bases from V and 3 from J, leaving 15 bases between them. Germline V lookup: CDR1 MNHNY, CDR2 SVGAGI (reference sequence). In DNA, the CDR3 is TGTGCCAGCAGTTCACCCGGACTGTTCGACTATGGCTACACCTTC. This encodes CASSSPGLFDYGYTF.

The chain has TRBV9 and TRBJ2-6; 9 bases align to TRBD2. Germline CDR1 SGDLS, CDR2 YYNGEE. The junction had 8 bases not matched to a gene; V was cut back by 4 bases and J by 0 bases. This CDR3 comprises 18 residues. Written as DNA, the CDR3 is TGTGCCAGCAGCTACCTTAGCGGGAGTTCCTCTGGGGCCAACGTCCTGACTTTC. This translates into CASSYLSGSSSGANVLTF.

This sequence joins TRBV19 and TRBJ2-7; 8 bases are a match to TRBD2. CDR1 LNHDA and CDR2 SQIVND come from the germline V gene (reference sequence). J lost 4 bases, V lost 5 bases, and 10 bases had no gene match. The CDR3 loop spans 15 amino acids. The CDR3 is CASSATGGQVYEQYF. CDR3 nucleotide sequence: TGTGCCAGTAGTGCGACGGGGGGGCAGGTATACGAGCAGTACTTC.

V and J are TRBV9 and TRBJ2-2; 7 bases agree with TRBD2. V lost 1 base to trimming and J lost 7 bases; unmatched junction nucleotides: 10. The V gene's germline CDR1 is SGDLS and CDR2 YYNGEE. This CDR3 is built from 16 residues. The CDR3 coding sequence is TGTGCCAGCAGCGTACGATGGGGGAGGGCCGACGGGGAGCTGTTTTTT. It specifies CASSVRWGRADGELFF.

Remarks on this clone: A junction end diverges from the germline sequence, so it may reflect a read error. This rearrangement joins TRBV7-9 to TRBJ1-1; D is undetermined. The germline V gene encodes CDR1 SEHNR and CDR2 FQNEAQ (reference sequence). CDR3 length equals 14 residues. CDR3 protein: CASSPVRVKTEAFF. The CDR3 DNA reads as TGTGCCAGCAGCCCTGTGAGGGTGAAGACTGAAGCTTTCTTT. Together with reference TRBV7-9 and TRBJ1-1, the CDR3 gives the full variable domain: DTGVSQNPRHKITKRGQNVTFRCDPISEHNRLYWYRQTLGQGPEFLTYFQNEAQLEKSRLLSDRFSAERPKGSFSTLEIQRTEQGDSAMYLCASSPVRVKTEAFFGQGTRLTVV.

V and J are TRBV25-1 and TRBJ2-7, with 9 bases aligning to TRBD2. The J segment lost 5 bases and the V segment lost 7 bases, leaving 9 bases of the junction unmatched. The CDR3 covers 14 residues. In germline, CDR1 is MGHDK, CDR2 SYGVNS. CDR3: CASTLSGRVHEQYF. In DNA, the CDR3 is TGTGCCAGCACCCTTAGCGGGAGAGTCCACGAGCAGTACTTC.

V is TRBV7-2 and J is TRBJ2-1; 10 nucleotides match TRBD2. The J segment lost 7 bases and the V segment lost 1 base, leaving 7 bases of the junction unmatched. Germline V lookup: CDR1 SGHTA, CDR2 FQGNSA. This CDR3 has 16 residues. This CDR3 reads CASSLEAGGPRNEQFF. For the CDR3, the DNA is TGTGCCAGCAGCTTAGAAGCGGGGGGGCCGCGGAATGAGCAGTTCTTC.

The rearrangement links TRBV5-1 to TRBJ2-2; D perhaps matches TRBD2 (6 bases). There are 15 residues in the CDR3. Looked up from germline, CDR1 is SGHRS and CDR2 is YFSETQ. Trimming cost V 0 bases and J 5 bases, with 11 bases left between them. The CDR3 region is CASSLARAGTGELFF. DNA for the CDR3: TGCGCCAGCAGCTTGGCTAGGGCGGGGACCGGGGAGCTGTTTTTT.

V and J are TRBV14 and TRBJ2-3; 9 bases agree with TRBD2. The V gene end was trimmed by 4 bases and the J gene end by 6 bases; junction bases not matched to a gene: 8. The CDR3 has 15 residues. Germline CDR1 and CDR2: SGHDN and FVKESK. The DNA of the CDR3 is TGTGCCAGCAGCCTAGCGGGAGCCTCCCGGGATACGCAGTATTTT. This codes for CASSLAGASRDTQYF.